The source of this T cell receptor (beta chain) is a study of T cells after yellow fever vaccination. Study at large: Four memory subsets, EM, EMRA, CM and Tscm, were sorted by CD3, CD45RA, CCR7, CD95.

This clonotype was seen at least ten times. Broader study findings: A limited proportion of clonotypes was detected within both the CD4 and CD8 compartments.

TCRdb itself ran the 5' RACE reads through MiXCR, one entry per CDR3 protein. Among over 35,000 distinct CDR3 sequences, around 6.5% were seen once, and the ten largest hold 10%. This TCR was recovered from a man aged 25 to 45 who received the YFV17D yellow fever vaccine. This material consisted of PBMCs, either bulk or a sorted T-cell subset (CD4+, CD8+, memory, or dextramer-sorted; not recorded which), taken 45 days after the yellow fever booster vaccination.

The chain's CDR3 is CASSLDLGTGELFF. The CDR3 nucleotides are TGTGCCAGCAGCTTAGATCTTGGGACCGGGGAGCTGTTTTTT. The chain employs TRBV11-2 and TRBJ2-2; no reliable D call. CDR1 and CDR2 (germline): SGHAT, FQNNGV. The CDR3 runs 14 residues. With 0 bases removed from V and 5 bases from J, the gap between germline ends came to 7 bases.